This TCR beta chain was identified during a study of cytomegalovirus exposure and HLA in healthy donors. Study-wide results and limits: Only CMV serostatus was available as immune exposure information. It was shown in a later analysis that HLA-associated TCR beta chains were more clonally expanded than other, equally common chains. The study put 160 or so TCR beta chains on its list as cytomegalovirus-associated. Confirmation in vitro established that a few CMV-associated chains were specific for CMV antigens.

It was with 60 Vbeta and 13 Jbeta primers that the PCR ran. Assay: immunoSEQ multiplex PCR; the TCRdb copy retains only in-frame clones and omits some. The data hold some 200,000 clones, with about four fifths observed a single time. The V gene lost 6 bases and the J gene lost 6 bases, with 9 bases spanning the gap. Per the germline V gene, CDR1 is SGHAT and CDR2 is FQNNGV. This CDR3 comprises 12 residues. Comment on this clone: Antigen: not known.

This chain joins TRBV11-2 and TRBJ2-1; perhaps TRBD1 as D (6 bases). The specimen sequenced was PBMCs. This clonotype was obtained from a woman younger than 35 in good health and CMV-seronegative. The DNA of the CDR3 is TGTGCCAGCAGTGACAGGAGCAATGAGCAGTTCTTC. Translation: CASSDRSNEQFF.